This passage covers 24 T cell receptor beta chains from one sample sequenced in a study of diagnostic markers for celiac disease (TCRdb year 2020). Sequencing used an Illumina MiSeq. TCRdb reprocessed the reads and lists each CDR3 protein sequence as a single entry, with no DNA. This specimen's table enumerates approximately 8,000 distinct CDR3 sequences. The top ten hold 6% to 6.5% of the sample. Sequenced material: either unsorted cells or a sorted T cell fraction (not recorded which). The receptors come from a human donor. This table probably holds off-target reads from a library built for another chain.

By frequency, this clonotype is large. CDR3 amino acids: CASSLASGPYNEQFF. The chain is built from TRBV7-2 and TRBJ2-1; TCRdb reports TRBD2, a call that lacks DNA to check it against. CDR3 size: 15 residues. Germline V CDR1 and CDR2: SGHTA, FQGNSA. Full variable domain (rest looked up from reference TRBV7-2 and TRBJ2-1): GAGVSQSPSNKVTEKGKDVELRCDPISGHTALYWYRQSLGQGLEFLIYFQGNSAPDKSGLPSDRFSAERTGGSVSTLTIQRTQQEDSAVYLCASSLASGPYNEQFFGPGTRLTVL.

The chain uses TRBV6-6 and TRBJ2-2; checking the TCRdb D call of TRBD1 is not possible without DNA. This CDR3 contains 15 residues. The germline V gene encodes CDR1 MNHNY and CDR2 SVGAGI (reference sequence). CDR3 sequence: CASSYFPGDGGELFF.

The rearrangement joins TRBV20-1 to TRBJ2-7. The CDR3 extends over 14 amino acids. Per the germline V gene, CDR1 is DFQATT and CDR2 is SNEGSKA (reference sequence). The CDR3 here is CSARDQLPTYEQYF.

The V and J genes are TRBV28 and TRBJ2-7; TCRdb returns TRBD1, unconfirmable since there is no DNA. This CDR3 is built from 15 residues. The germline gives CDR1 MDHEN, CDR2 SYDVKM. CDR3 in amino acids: CASSLPGTGLNEQYF.

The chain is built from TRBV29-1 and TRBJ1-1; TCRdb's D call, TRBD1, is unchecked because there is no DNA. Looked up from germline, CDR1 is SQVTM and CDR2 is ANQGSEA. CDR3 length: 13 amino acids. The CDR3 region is CSVRGQGYTEAFF. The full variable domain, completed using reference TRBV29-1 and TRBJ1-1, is SAVISQKPSRDICQRGTSLTIQCQVDSQVTMMFWYRQQPGQSLTLIATANQGSEATYESGFVIDKFPISRPNLTFSTLTVSNMSPEDSSIYLCSVRGQGYTEAFFGQGTRLTVV.

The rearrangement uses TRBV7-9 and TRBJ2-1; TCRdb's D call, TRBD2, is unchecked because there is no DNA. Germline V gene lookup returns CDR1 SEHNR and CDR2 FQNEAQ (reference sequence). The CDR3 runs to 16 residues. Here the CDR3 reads CASSPRTSGDYNEQFF.

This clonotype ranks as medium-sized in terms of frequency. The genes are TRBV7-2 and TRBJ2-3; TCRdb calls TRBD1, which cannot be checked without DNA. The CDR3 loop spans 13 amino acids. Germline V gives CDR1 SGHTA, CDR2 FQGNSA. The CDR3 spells CASSVDRGDTQYF.

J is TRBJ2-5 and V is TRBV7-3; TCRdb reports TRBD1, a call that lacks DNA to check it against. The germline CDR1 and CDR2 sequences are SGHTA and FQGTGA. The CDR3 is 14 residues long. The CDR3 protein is CASSSGQGGETQYF.

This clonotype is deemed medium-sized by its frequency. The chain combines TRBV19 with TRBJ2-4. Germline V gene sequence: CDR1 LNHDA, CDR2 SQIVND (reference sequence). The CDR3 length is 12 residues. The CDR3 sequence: CASSIGRDIQYF.

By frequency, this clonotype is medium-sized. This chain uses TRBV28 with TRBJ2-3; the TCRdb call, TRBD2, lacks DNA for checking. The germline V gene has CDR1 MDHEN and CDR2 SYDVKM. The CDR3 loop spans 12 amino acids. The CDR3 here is CASSEAAATRYF.

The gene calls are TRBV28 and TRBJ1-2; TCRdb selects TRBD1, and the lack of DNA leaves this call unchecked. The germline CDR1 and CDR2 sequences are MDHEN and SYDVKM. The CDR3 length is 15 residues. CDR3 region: CASIPTGSPDYGYTF.

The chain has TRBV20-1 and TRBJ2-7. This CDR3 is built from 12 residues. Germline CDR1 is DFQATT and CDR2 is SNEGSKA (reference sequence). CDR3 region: CSAIGYLPQQYF.

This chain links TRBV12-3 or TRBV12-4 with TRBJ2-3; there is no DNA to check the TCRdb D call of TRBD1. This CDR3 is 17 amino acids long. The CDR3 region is CASSLGPTTSSTDTQYF.

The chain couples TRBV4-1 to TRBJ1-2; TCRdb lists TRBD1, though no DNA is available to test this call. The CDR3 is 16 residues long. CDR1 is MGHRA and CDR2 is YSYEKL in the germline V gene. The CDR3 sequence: CASSRTRWAGDRGYTF.

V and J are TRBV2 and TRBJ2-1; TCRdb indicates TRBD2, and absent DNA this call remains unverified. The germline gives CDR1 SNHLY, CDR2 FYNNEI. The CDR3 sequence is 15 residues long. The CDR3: CASNRNSGVNNEQFF.

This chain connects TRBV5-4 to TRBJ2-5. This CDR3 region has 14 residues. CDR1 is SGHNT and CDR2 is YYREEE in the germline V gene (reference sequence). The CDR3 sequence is CASSLDRGQETQYF.

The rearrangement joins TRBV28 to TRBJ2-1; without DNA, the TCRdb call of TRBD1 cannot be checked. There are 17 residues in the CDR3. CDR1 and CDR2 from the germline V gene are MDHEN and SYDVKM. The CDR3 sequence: CASSLWTGGESVNEQFF. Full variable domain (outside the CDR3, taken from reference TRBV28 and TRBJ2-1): DVKVTQSSRYLVKRTGEKVFLECVQDMDHENMFWYRQDPGLGLRLIYFSYDVKMKEKGDIPEGYSVSREKKERFSLILESASTNQTSMYLCASSLWTGGESVNEQFFGPGTRLTVL.

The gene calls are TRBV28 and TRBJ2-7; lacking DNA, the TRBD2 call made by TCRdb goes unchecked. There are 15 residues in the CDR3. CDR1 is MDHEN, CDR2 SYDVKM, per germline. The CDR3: CASRPSGRDLYEQYF. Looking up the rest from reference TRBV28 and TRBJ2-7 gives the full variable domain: DVKVTQSSRYLVKRTGEKVFLECVQDMDHENMFWYRQDPGLGLRLIYFSYDVKMKEKGDIPEGYSVSREKKERFSLILESASTNQTSMYLCASRPSGRDLYEQYFGPGTRLTVT.

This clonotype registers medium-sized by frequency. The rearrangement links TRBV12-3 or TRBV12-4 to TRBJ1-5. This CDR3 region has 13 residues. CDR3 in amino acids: CASTTHIGQPQHF.

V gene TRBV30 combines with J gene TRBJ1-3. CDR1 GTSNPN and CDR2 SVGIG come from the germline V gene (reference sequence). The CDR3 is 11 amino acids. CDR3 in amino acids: CAWSVGNTIYF.

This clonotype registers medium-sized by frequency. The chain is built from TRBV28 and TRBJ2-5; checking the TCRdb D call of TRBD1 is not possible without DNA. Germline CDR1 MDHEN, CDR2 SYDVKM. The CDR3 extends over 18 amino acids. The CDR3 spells CASSLWLGGQGWRETQYF.

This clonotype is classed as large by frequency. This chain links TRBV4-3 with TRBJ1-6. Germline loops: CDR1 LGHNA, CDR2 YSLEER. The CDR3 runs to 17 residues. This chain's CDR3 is CASSQGVPPAGTSPLHF.

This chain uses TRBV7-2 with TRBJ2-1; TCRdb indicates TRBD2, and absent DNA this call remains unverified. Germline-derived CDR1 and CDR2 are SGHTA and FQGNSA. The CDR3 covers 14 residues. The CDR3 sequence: CASRGLASGNEQFF.

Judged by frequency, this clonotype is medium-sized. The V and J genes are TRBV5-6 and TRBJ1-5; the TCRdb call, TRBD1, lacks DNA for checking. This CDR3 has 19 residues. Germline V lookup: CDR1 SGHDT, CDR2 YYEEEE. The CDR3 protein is CASSLSQGGIFESNQPQHF.